This TCR beta chain was obtained from a study of shared clonotypes between healthy human individuals. Study observations and caveats: The study sampled only blood, and tissue repertoires likely differ. The study generally estimated greater richness for naive than memory subsets.

Cells designated naive CD8 were CD45RO-negative and were positively selected for CCR7, with terminally differentiated effector memory CD45RA+ cells excluded. As regards this clone: The antigen remains unidentified.

This CDR3 contains 16 residues. The V segment lost 0 bases and the J segment 1 base; nucleotides outside the gene matches: 3. CDR1 is MNHEY and CDR2 is SVGAGI in the germline V gene. Each PCR replicate from the sorted subsets contained around 0.2 ug DNA, which is about 31,000 T cell genomes. The protocol was immunoSEQ multiplex PCR, while the TCRdb copy is restricted to in-frame clones and leaves out a portion. This table holds about 2.1 million clones, 80% to 95% found once. The sequence was collected from a young man in good health. Some clones in this sample may be carry-over from other donors' samples. Sequencing was carried out using naive CD8+ T cells from PBMCs. The chain recombines TRBV6-5 with TRBJ2-1; 7 nucleotides align to TRBD2. CDR3 sequence reads: CASSYSTAGSYNEQFF. CDR3 coding DNA: TGTGCCAGCAGTTACTCGACAGCGGGGTCCTACAATGAGCAGTTCTTC.